This entry describes one T cell receptor (beta chain). This entry is derived from a study of CD39 and CD103 CD8 tumor-infiltrating T cells. Data came from immunoSEQ multiplex PCR; TCRdb stores just in-frame clones and leaves some out. In the table there are about 7,400 clones, around two thirds of which are singletons. The origin of this receptor is a human donor with head and neck squamous cell carcinoma. Sequencing was done on a sample of CD8+ T cells sorted from blood. Subset reported: total memory CD8 T cells (CD45RA-CCR7+/-) from blood or uninvolved lymph node.

In nucleotides, the CDR3 is TGTGCCATCAGTACCGGACAGGCGGACTCCTACGAGCAGTACTTC. Translated, it gives CAISTGQADSYEQYF. The chain joins TRBV10-3 to TRBJ2-7, with 7 bases matching TRBD1. The V segment lost 5 bases and the J segment 0 bases; nucleotides outside the gene matches: 7. Germline V CDR1 and CDR2: ENHRY, SYGVKD. This CDR3 has 15 amino acids.